The entry below describes one T cell receptor (beta chain). An end of the junction does not agree with germline; a read error may underlie this. Assay: immunoSEQ multiplex PCR; the TCRdb copy retains only in-frame clones and omits some. The sample yields about 50,000 clones, approximately 84% seen once. The source of the sample is a study of blood T cell repertoires in COVID-19. The germline V gene has CDR1 SQVTM and CDR2 ANQGSEA. This CDR3 is built from 15 residues. This TCR derives from a man aged 65 to 85 with acute or convalescent COVID-19. The source material was peripheral blood. J is TRBJ1-4 and V is TRBV29-1, with 9 bases matching TRBD1. CDR3: CSIETGGFGNEKLFF. The CDR3, as DNA: TGCAGCATTGAGACAGGGGGATTTGGTAATGAAAAACTGTTTTTT.